This T cell receptor (beta chain) emerged from a study of shared clonotypes between healthy human individuals. Regarding the study as a whole: The four-donor shared clonotypes exceeded non-shared clonotypes in generation probability, with non-shared ones scoring lower.

V was shortened by 5 bases and J by 1 base, with 12 bases between the two germline ends. This CDR3 region has 15 residues. Germline CDR1 reads MDHEN; CDR2 reads SYDVKM. Profiled with immunoSEQ multiplex PCR; TCRdb holds only in-frame clones, not every one. The sample includes fewer than 3 million clones, just under 95% of them seen just once. Note on this clone: Its antigen remains unknown.

The investigators split CD4+ cells into a CD45RA+ naive subset and a CD45RA-negative memory subset. The source of this sequence is a man aged 18 to 30 in good health. Some clones in this sample may be carry-over from other donors' samples. The V call is TRBV28, the J call TRBJ1-5; TRBD1 might be the D (5 bases). The specimen sequenced was naive CD4+ T cells from PBMCs. Subset described: CD45RA+ positively selected. Written as DNA, the CDR3 is TGTGCCAGCAGTACCCTGGGGGACAGCAATCAGCCCCAGCATTTT. It yields the protein CASSTLGDSNQPQHF.